This T cell receptor (beta chain) was sequenced in a study of neurological immune-mediated disorders. Unsorted libraries were generated from 2 million PBMCs held at -80 degrees C. As for the cDNA, it was generated by 5'RACE with 10-nucleotide random UMIs. The output of every sequencing run exceeded 170 million TCR-beta sequences, derived from 15-18 subjects. TCRdb processed the 5' RACE reads anew with MiXCR; each CDR3 protein has one entry. The sample contains roughly 60,000 distinct CDR3 sequences, roughly 10% of which appear only once. This clonotype was counted many times. The target antigen is unknown. General study results and limits: The study found no CDR3 amino acid sequences shared by expanded clones across subjects, suggesting private repertoires in all groups.

The germline CDR1 and CDR2 sequences are DFQATT and SNEGSKA (reference sequence). This CDR3 contains 14 residues. V was clipped by 1 base and J by 6 bases; unmatched bases: 3. The genes are TRBV20-1 and TRBJ1-5; 10 nucleotides match TRBD1. This TCR was sampled from a man in his sixties in good health. What was sequenced was PBMCs. The CDR3 here is CSARGQGAGQPQHF. The CDR3 nucleotides read TGCAGTGCTAGAGGACAGGGGGCAGGTCAGCCCCAGCATTTT.